This note documents a single TCR beta chain sequence. V trimming: 5 bases; J trimming: 7 bases; junction bases outside the gene matches: 11. The CDR3 loop spans 16 amino acids. Germline V gives CDR1 SGHAT, CDR2 FQNNGV. This entry belongs to a study of blood T cell repertoires in COVID-19. Study-wide context: Donors in the United States, Italy and Spain gave samples during acute or convalescent COVID-19. T cells, B-cell-depleted T cells, or PBMCs supplied cDNA or gDNA.

Original handling: Amplification of reference gene primers provided the estimated nucleated cell counts. Repertoires were generated with immunoSEQ multiplex PCR, while TCRdb's copy carries only in-frame clones and drops some. V and J calls and clone size are as listed in that table; D and trimming were resolved from the DNA. Among about 370,000 clones listed, 90% were seen once. The chain employs TRBV11-2 and TRBJ1-2, with TRBD1 matching 12 bases. The clonotype was recovered from a man aged 18 to 30 with active or convalescent COVID-19. Sample: peripheral blood. The chain's CDR3 is CASSPGTGGALRGYTF. CDR3 nucleotide sequence: TGTGCCAGCAGCCCCGGGACAGGGGGCGCATTGCGTGGCTACACCTTC.